These 26 T cell receptor beta chains came from one sample sequenced in a study of T cell responses to AZD1222 COVID-19 vaccine. Method: immunoSEQ multiplex PCR; TCRdb's copy keeps in-frame clones and lacks some. This table has about 140,000 clones, approximately 90% appearing once. The sample here was peripheral blood, taken 28 days after the second AZD1222 dose. These receptors were taken from an adult who received the AZD1222 COVID-19 vaccine.

A single count supports this clone. The rearrangement links TRBV7-3 to TRBJ2-6; D not certain. The germline CDR1 and CDR2 sequences are SGHTA and FQGTGA. The CDR3 sequence is 16 residues long. Trimming took off 5 bases at V and 2 bases at J, with 13 bases between the two ends. The CDR3 DNA reads as TGTGCCAGCAGCCCAACCTCCGGTGCTGGGGCCAACGTCCTGACTTTC. This codes for CASSPTSGAGANVLTF.

The chain joins TRBV6-5 to TRBJ1-2; the D gene is possibly TRBD1 (6 bases). The CDR3 is made up of 15 amino acids. Trimming stripped 8 bases from V and 5 bases from J, with 21 bases between. Germline V lookup: CDR1 MNHEY, CDR2 SVGAGI. The CDR3 protein is CASWRGGDKPYGYTF. The CDR3 bases are TGTGCCAGCTGGAGGGGGGGGGATAAACCTTATGGCTACACCTTC.

The chain links TRBV29-1 to TRBJ1-2, with D uncertain. CDR1 is SQVTM, CDR2 ANQGSEA, per germline. The V end lost 1 base, the J end lost 2 bases, and 8 bases lay between the germline ends. CDR3 size: 13 residues. For the CDR3, the DNA is TGCAGCGTTGAAGTGGGTCTCAACTATGGCTACACCTTC. This translates into CSVEVGLNYGYTF. The variable domain in full, with the rest retrieved from reference TRBV29-1 and TRBJ1-2, is SAVISQKPSRDICQRGTSLTIQCQVDSQVTMMFWYRQQPGQSLTLIATANQGSEATYESGFVIDKFPISRPNLTFSTLTVSNMSPEDSSIYLCSVEVGLNYGYTFGSGTRLTVV.

The V gene is TRBV7-2, the J gene TRBJ1-3, with a weak D call TRBD1 (5 bases). CDR1 SGHTA and CDR2 FQGNSA come from the germline V gene. This CDR3 has 15 residues. Trimming removed 5 bases from V and 0 bases from J, with 11 bases in between. CDR3 loop: CASSPAGNSGNTIYF. In DNA form, the CDR3 reads TGTGCCAGCAGCCCCGCAGGGAACTCTGGAAACACCATATATTTT.

The chain joins TRBV19 to TRBJ1-6; no clear D gene. Germline V gene data show CDR1 as LNHDA and CDR2 as SQIVND (reference sequence). This CDR3 is 13 amino acids long. Trimming took off 9 bases at V and 8 bases at J, with 14 bases between the two ends. CDR3 DNA sequence: TGTGCCAGCCCCAAGGGCTCCCATTCACCCCTCCACTTT. Amino acids: CASPKGSHSPLHF.

The V call is TRBV2, the J call TRBJ1-5; D is ambiguous. This CDR3 is 14 amino acids long. The V gene lost 3 bases and the J gene lost 3 bases, with 9 bases spanning the gap. Germline V lookup: CDR1 SNHLY, CDR2 FYNNEI. DNA of the CDR3: TGTGCCAGCAGTGACGGGGAATTCAATCAGCCCCAGCATTTT. Translating gives CASSDGEFNQPQHF. The full variable domain, rest sourced from reference TRBV2 and TRBJ1-5, is EPEVTQTPSHQVTQMGQEVILRCVPISNHLYFYWYRQILGQKVEFLVSFYNNEISEKSEIFDDQFSVERPDGSNFTLKIRSTKLEDSAMYFCASSDGEFNQPQHFGDGTRLSIL.

The gene calls are TRBV29-1 and TRBJ1-1; D is unresolved. Trimming removed 4 bases from V and 1 base from J, with 4 bases in between. There are 11 residues in the CDR3. Germline CDR1 reads SQVTM; CDR2 reads ANQGSEA. The CDR3 loop reads CSVVKNTEAFF. The CDR3 DNA reads TGCAGCGTTGTGAAGAACACTGAAGCTTTCTTT.

On this clone: Other DNA sequences from this sample encode an identical CDR3 as well. The chain employs TRBV28 and TRBJ2-7; D not certain. The germline CDR1 and CDR2 sequences are MDHEN and SYDVKM. Trimming took 3 bases from V and 4 from J, leaving 7 bases between them. The CDR3 is 12 residues long. CDR3 sequence reads: CASSLSGYEQYF. The CDR3 nucleotides read TGTGCCAGCAGTTTGTCAGGATACGAGCAGTACTTC.

The chain couples TRBV7-2 to TRBJ1-5; perhaps TRBD1 as D (5 bases). Per germline, CDR1 SGHTA and CDR2 FQGNSA. V lost 5 bases and J lost 1, with 9 bases in between. The CDR3 spans 14 residues. This chain's CDR3 is CASSQGISNQPQHF. For the CDR3, the DNA is TGTGCCAGCAGCCAGGGTATCAGCAATCAGCCCCAGCATTTT.

This clone has only one observation. The chain employs TRBV27 and TRBJ1-5; 8 nucleotides match TRBD1. The J segment lost 0 bases and the V segment lost 6 bases, leaving 7 bases of the junction unmatched. The CDR3 spans 16 residues. Germline CDR1 reads MNHEY; CDR2 reads SMNVEV (reference sequence). The CDR3 reads CASSRDRPYSNQPQHF. CDR3 bases: TGTGCCAGCAGCCGGGACAGGCCCTATAGCAATCAGCCCCAGCATTTT.

The chain carries TRBV12-3 or TRBV12-4 and TRBJ2-7; a possible D gene is TRBD1 (6 bases). The CDR3 runs to 13 residues. The ends were cut back, 7 bases at V and 2 bases at J, with 12 bases in the middle. DNA for the CDR3: TGTGCCAGCACCGTCGACAGGACCTACGAGCAGTACTTC. Protein: CASTVDRTYEQYF.

V usage is TRBV2 and J usage is TRBJ2-7, with D perhaps matching TRBD1 (6 bases). V lost 4 bases and J lost 5, with 15 bases in between. The CDR3 has 14 amino acids. Germline values: CDR1 SNHLY, CDR2 FYNNEI. This CDR3 is CASSAWKGGNEQYF. The CDR3 nucleotides read TGTGCCAGCAGTGCGTGGAAAGGGGGTAACGAGCAGTACTTC.

V and J are TRBV6-1 and TRBJ1-3; perhaps TRBD1 as D (5 bases). Between the trimmed V and J ends, which lost 1 base and 0 bases, there was a span of 10 bases. CDR1 is MNHNS and CDR2 is SASEGT in the germline V gene. The CDR3 is made up of 16 amino acids. The CDR3 nucleotides read TGTGCCAGCAGTGAAGGGACAAGCCGCTCTGGAAACACCATATATTTT. It is translated as CASSEGTSRSGNTIYF.

The chain couples TRBV5-5 to TRBJ2-1; possible D gene TRBD1, 6 bases. This CDR3 has 14 amino acids. Germline lookup yields CDR1 SGHKS and CDR2 YYEKEE (reference sequence). Trimming removed 5 bases from V and 5 bases from J, with 14 bases in between. The CDR3 region is CASSVQGSDNEQFF. As DNA, the CDR3 is TGTGCCAGCAGTGTACAGGGTAGTGACAATGAGCAGTTCTTC.

This clone has more than one count but fewer than ten. The chain recombines TRBV11-2 with TRBJ1-4; D is ambiguous. CDR3 size: 16 residues. CDR1 is SGHAT and CDR2 is FQNNGV in the germline V gene. Trimming removed 0 bases at V and 8 bases at J, with 16 bases between. The CDR3 reads CASSLDPAVIGEKLFF. In DNA form, the CDR3 reads TGTGCCAGCAGCTTAGATCCTGCCGTAATCGGCGAAAAACTGTTTTTT.

The J gene is TRBJ2-7, the V gene TRBV28; D is uncertain. Trimming shortened V by 5 bases and J by 2 bases, and 16 bases separated the two germline ends. This CDR3 is built from 15 residues. The V gene's germline CDR1 is MDHEN and CDR2 SYDVKM. This chain's CDR3 is CASSSVVQTPYEQYF. Here the CDR3 DNA reads TGTGCCAGCAGTAGTGTAGTTCAGACACCCTACGAGCAGTACTTC.

The CDR3 is CASRAGQAAYEQYF. DNA of the CDR3: TGTGCCAGCAGGGCCGGACAGGCAGCCTACGAGCAGTACTTC. This chain joins TRBV2 and TRBJ2-7, with TRBD1 matching over 7 bases. Germline V gene sequence: CDR1 SNHLY, CDR2 FYNNEI. J was trimmed by 2 bases and V by 6 bases; bases with no gene match: 7. This CDR3 has 14 amino acids.

The rearrangement joins TRBV4-1 to TRBJ1-5; TRBD1 might be the D (6 bases). In germline, CDR1 is MGHRA, CDR2 YSYEKL. The CDR3 has 20 residues. V lost 4 bases and J lost 0, with 25 bases in between. CDR3: CASSPVVPVQGKYSNQPQHF. The CDR3 nucleotides are TGCGCCAGCAGCCCCGTCGTCCCAGTGCAGGGGAAATATAGCAATCAGCCCCAGCATTTT.

The rearrangement joins TRBV11-2 to TRBJ1-1, with D unclear. The ends were cut back, 3 bases at V and 3 bases at J, with 8 bases in the middle. Looked up from germline, CDR1 is SGHAT and CDR2 is FQNNGV. The CDR3 length is 13 residues. The CDR3 spells CASSFMSDTEAFF. For the CDR3, the DNA is TGTGCCAGCAGCTTTATGTCAGACACTGAAGCTTTCTTT. Looking up the rest from reference TRBV11-2 and TRBJ1-1 gives the full variable domain: EAGVAQSPRYKIIEKRQSVAFWCNPISGHATLYWYQQILGQGPKLLIQFQNNGVVDDSQLPKDRFSAERLKGVDSTLKIQPAKLEDSAVYLCASSFMSDTEAFFGQGTRLTVV.

Comments on this clone: This sample also contains other DNA sequences that code for the same CDR3. CDR3 in DNA: TGTGCCAGCAGCTTTTACGGGGCCAACGTCCTGACTTTC. Protein product: CASSFYGANVLTF. The chain recombines TRBV7-2 with TRBJ2-6; D is ambiguous. The CDR3 totals 13 residues. Germline-derived CDR1 and CDR2 are SGHTA and FQGNSA. V lost 3 bases to trimming and J lost 4 bases, with 4 bases between them. Combining the CDR3 with reference TRBV7-2 and TRBJ2-6 gives the whole variable domain GAGVSQSPSNKVTEKGKDVELRCDPISGHTALYWYRQSLGQGLEFLIYFQGNSAPDKSGLPSDRFSAERTGGSVSTLTIQRTQQEDSAVYLCASSFYGANVLTFGAGSRLTVL.

The V gene is TRBV11-2, the J gene TRBJ1-1, with D unclear. The germline CDR1 and CDR2 sequences are SGHAT and FQNNGV. V lost 1 base and J lost 0, with 9 bases in between. The CDR3 sequence is 15 residues long. The chain's CDR3 is CASSLGRRMNTEAFF. The CDR3, as DNA: TGTGCCAGCAGCTTAGGACGGAGGATGAACACTGAAGCTTTCTTT.

The V call is TRBV12-5, the J call TRBJ2-1, with D tentatively TRBD1 or TRBD2 (5 bases each). Germline V gives CDR1 LGHNT, CDR2 FRNRAP. The CDR3 covers 15 residues. V lost 3 bases, J lost 6 bases, and 15 bases lay in between. CDR3 DNA: TGTGCTAGTGGTTTCCACGGGACGAGGTCCAATGAGCAGTTCTTC. As protein: CASGFHGTRSNEQFF.

The chain employs TRBV28 and TRBJ2-7; D unresolved. Trimming took 10 bases from V and 0 from J, leaving 10 bases between them. Germline values: CDR1 MDHEN, CDR2 SYDVKM. The CDR3 has 12 residues. The CDR3: CATTSRSYEQYF. The CDR3 DNA is TGTGCCACGACCTCCCGCTCCTACGAGCAGTACTTC.

The rearrangement joins TRBV30 to TRBJ2-1, with a possible D match to TRBD2 (6 bases). Germline V gene sequence: CDR1 GTSNPN, CDR2 SVGIG (reference sequence). V was shortened by 0 bases and J by 9 bases, with 15 bases between the two germline ends. The CDR3 is made up of 14 amino acids. The CDR3 loop is CAWSVLSWGGEQFF. CDR3 bases: TGTGCCTGGAGTGTACTCTCCTGGGGAGGTGAGCAGTTCTTC. Looking up the rest from reference TRBV30 and TRBJ2-1 gives the full variable domain: SQTIHQWPATLVQPVGSPLSLECTVEGTSNPNLYWYRQAAGRGLQLLFYSVGIGQISSEVPQNLSASRPQDRQFILSSKKLLLSDSGFYLCAWSVLSWGGEQFFGPGTRLTVL.

Here the CDR3 DNA reads TGTGCCAGCAGTCTCACCAACTCCTACAATGAGCAGTTCTTC. Its translation: CASSLTNSYNEQFF. The V call is TRBV6-2 or TRBV6-3, the J call TRBJ2-1; D is unresolved. Germline loops: CDR1 MNHEY, CDR2 SVGEGT. The V end was cut by 5 bases, the J end by 0 bases, with 8 bases between. The CDR3 totals 14 residues.

This clone appeared a single time. At one boundary the junction diverges from the germline segment, which might be a read error. The V and J genes are TRBV11-2 and TRBJ2-4; D not resolved. Germline CDR1 and CDR2: SGHAT and FQNNGV. The CDR3 is made up of 12 amino acids. CDR3 coding DNA: TGTGCCAGCAGCTCAGGCAAAAGCATTCAGTACTTC. Protein sequence: CASSSGKSIQYF.